These T cell receptor beta chains were read from a single sample in a study of T cells in Graves' hyperthyroidism and ophthalmopathy. TCRdb analysed the multiplex PCR reads with MiXCR anew, one entry per CDR3 protein. The top ten hold roughly a sixth of the sample, which has some 700,000 distinct CDR3 sequences, around 16% seen once. Sequenced input: blood. The receptors come from a man aged 50 or older with Graves' hyperthyroidism. CDR3s leave out the opening cysteine and the closing phenylalanine or tryptophan.

j_call v_call cdr3_aa
TRBJ2-7 TRBV7-2 ASQRDFSSYEQY
TRBJ2-3 TRBV2 ASSARLAGFTDTQY
TRBJ2-7 TRBV10-3 AISDLTVNYEQY
TRBJ2-7 TRBV4-3 ASSQDTAGATYEQY
TRBJ1-1 TRBV24-1 ATSDSSTGNTEAF
TRBJ1-1 TRBV3-1 ASSRHISRGLTEAF
TRBJ2-5 TRBV28 ASSSGGKGGETQY
TRBJ2-1 TRBV28 ASSFAPVHEQF
TRBJ2-5 TRBV7-9 ASSLPGHQETQY
TRBJ2-3 TRBV7-6 ASSPVGRQTGADTQY
TRBJ1-1 TRBV9 ASSVSTGQGRTEAF
TRBJ1-4 TRBV13 ASSIGTLGEKLF
TRBJ1-4 TRBV3-1 ASSQGYRVDEKLF
TRBJ1-1 TRBV28 ASRTTGERGTEAF
TRBJ1-2 TRBV29-1 SVSGRYGYT
TRBJ1-5 TRBV12-3/TRBV12-4 ASSQTQGARNQPQH
TRBJ1-2 TRBV28 ASSFSGTAINYGYT
TRBJ1-1 TRBV7-2 ASRSTQGGITEAF
TRBJ1-1 TRBV7-2 ASSVDHLNTEAF
TRBJ1-1 TRBV6-8 ASSYGNDRVKTEAF
TRBJ2-3 TRBV28 ASSLYREADTQY
TRBJ1-2 TRBV20-1 SARDGLNYGYT
TRBJ2-1 TRBV19 ASSISASRNEQF
TRBJ2-2 TRBV6-1 ASRWGVRTGELF
TRBJ1-2 TRBV12-3/TRBV12-4 ASTEDRRFYGYT
TRBJ2-7 TRBV27 ASSSSGHPYEQY
TRBJ1-2 TRBV30 AWSSPDRGFYGYT
TRBJ2-3 TRBV7-9 ASSLGAGGRTDTQY
TRBJ2-6 TRBV6-1 ASSWTGTSGANVLT
TRBJ2-7 TRBV6-5 ASSYVSGTPYEQY
TRBJ1-5 TRBV27 ASSWGLDTPQH
TRBJ2-3 TRBV5-1 ASRLGSSDTQY
TRBJ2-3 TRBV7-9 ASSPAVGTNFTADTQY
TRBJ2-7 TRBV2 ASSESGLAQEQY
TRBJ2-7 TRBV24-1 ATSAAGTGGIHEQY
TRBJ1-1 TRBV7-9 ASSLAPTPGEAF
TRBJ2-1 TRBV4-1 ASSQDRLADAYNEQF
TRBJ1-6 TRBV19 ASSIDPGDSPLH
TRBJ2-5 TRBV5-1 ASSLEGVYQY
TRBJ2-7 TRBV7-9 ASSGVRGSYEQY
TRBJ2-3 TRBV18 ASSSNQGTLSTDTQY
TRBJ2-3 TRBV4-3 ASSQDTPSVDTQY
TRBJ1-1 TRBV28 ASSDGDRLNTEAF
TRBJ2-2 TRBV20-1 SAHRYSGTGTGELF
TRBJ1-1 TRBV5-1 ASSAPGGTEAF
TRBJ2-1 TRBV7-3 ASSASGEDNEQF
TRBJ2-5 TRBV12-3/TRBV12-4 ASSMGQQETQY
TRBJ2-1 TRBV27 ASSLLEGAGYNEQF
TRBJ2-1 TRBV24-1 ATSDAGTGWNEQF
TRBJ2-1 TRBV12-3/TRBV12-4 ASRRGRDNEQF
TRBJ1-4 TRBV11-2 ASSPRDTNEKLF
TRBJ1-1 TRBV4-1 ASSQRSGPDEAF
TRBJ1-5 TRBV28 ASSFRGRGNQPQH